The next 4 T cell receptor beta chains were all read from a single sample in a study of tumor-infiltrating lymphocytes in primary liver carcinoma. A primer matching the constant region was used to make TCR beta cDNA from 500 to 600 ng of total RNA. Three nested multiplex PCR rounds, a slightly modified ARM-PCR, produced the libraries for TCR beta. TRBV1-TRBV30 forward primers paired with a C-beta reverse primer were used in the first two PCR rounds, which ran roughly 9 cycles each. TCRdb redid the calling of the multiplex PCR reads with MiXCR, one entry per CDR3 protein. In the table there are just over 300,000 distinct CDR3 sequences, roughly 60% of which are singletons. Extraction also yielded germline DNA, while blood RNA was obtained from unsorted whole blood. Sample: peripheral blood. The source of these receptors is a woman in her 30s with primary liver carcinoma and hepatitis B virus infection.

This chain uses TRBV7-9 with TRBJ1-1; possible D gene TRBD1, 5 bases. Germline V lookup: CDR1 SEHNR, CDR2 FQNEAQ (reference sequence). The CDR3 covers 14 residues. V lost 8 bases to trimming and J lost 3 bases, with 16 bases between them. The CDR3 bases are TGTGCCAGCGACACGCCCGGGGGATACACTGAAGCTTTCTTT. It translates to CASDTPGGYTEAFF.

In regard to this clonotype: This may come from a read error, since a much larger clone is one base off. The chain carries TRBV12-3 or TRBV12-4 and TRBJ2-1, with TRBD1 matching over 8 bases. The CDR3 covers 16 residues. Unmatched junction bases numbered 18, after V lost 11 bases and J lost 6 bases. The CDR3 is CADADRATGNFNEQFF. The CDR3 DNA reads as TGTGCCGACGCGGACAGGGCCACGGGGAATTTCAATGAGCAGTTCTTC.

Points on this clonotype: A read error may account for a junction end that differs from germline. The CDR3, as DNA: TGTGCCAGCAGATTACTGGGCTATGGTTACACCTTC. Translated, it gives CASRLLGYGYTF. The genes are TRBV12-3 or TRBV12-4 and TRBJ1-2; D remains unclear. There are 12 residues in the CDR3.

A note on this clonotype: One end of the junction fails to match germline, which may point to a read error. This rearrangement joins TRBV28 to TRBJ1-2, with TRBD1 matching 9 bases. CDR1 MDHEN and CDR2 SYDVKM come from the germline V gene. This CDR3 comprises 14 residues. This CDR3 is CACSSDRGGYGYTF. In DNA, the CDR3 is TGTGCCTGCAGTTCCGACAGGGGGGGCTATGGCTACACCTTC.